A single sample gave rise to the 3 T cell receptor beta chains below, sequenced in a study of PD-1 blockade in classical Hodgkin lymphoma. Time point reported: newly diagnosed, previously untreated cHL patient sample. The protocol was immunoSEQ multiplex PCR, while the TCRdb copy is restricted to in-frame clones and leaves out a portion. The repertoire holds roughly 70,000 clones, with about 93% as singletons. The sequencing sample was made of peripheral blood mononuclear cells (PBMCs). Receptor source: a human donor with classical Hodgkin lymphoma.

As concerns this clone: A read error may produce the germline difference seen at one junction end. J is TRBJ2-7 and V is TRBV6-1; D unclear. The CDR3 length is 15 residues. Germline values: CDR1 MNHNS, CDR2 SASEGT. The CDR3 DNA sequence: TGTGCCAGCAGGGAAGGTCCTTCATCAAACTACGAGCAGTACTTC. Translated, it gives CASREGPSSNYEQYF.

This chain uses TRBV28 with TRBJ1-3; no definite D call. This CDR3 comprises 12 residues. CDR1 is MDHEN and CDR2 is SYDVKM in the germline V gene. CDR3 protein: CVAGSLRNTIYF. The CDR3 nucleotides are TGTGTTGCCGGCAGCCTTAGAAACACCATATATTTT.

The rearrangement uses TRBV7-2 and TRBJ2-2, with D unresolved. Trimming stripped 5 bases from V and 4 bases from J, with 2 bases between. CDR1 and CDR2 (germline): SGHTA, FQGNSA. The CDR3 extends over 11 amino acids. CDR3 nucleotides: TGTGCCAGCAGCCCCACCGGGGAGCTGTTTTTT. It translates to CASSPTGELFF.